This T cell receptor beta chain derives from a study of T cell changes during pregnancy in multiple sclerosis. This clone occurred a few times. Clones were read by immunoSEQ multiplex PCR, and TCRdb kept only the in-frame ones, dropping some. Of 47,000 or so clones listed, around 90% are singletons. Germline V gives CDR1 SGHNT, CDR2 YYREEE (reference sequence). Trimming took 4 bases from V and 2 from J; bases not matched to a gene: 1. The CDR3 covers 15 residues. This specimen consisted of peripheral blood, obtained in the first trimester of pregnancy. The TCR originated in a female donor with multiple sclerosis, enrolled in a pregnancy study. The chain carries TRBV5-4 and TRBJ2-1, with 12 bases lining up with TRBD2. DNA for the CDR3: TGTGCCAGCAGCCCTAGCGGGGGGGCCTACAATGAGCAGTTCTTC. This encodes CASSPSGGAYNEQFF.